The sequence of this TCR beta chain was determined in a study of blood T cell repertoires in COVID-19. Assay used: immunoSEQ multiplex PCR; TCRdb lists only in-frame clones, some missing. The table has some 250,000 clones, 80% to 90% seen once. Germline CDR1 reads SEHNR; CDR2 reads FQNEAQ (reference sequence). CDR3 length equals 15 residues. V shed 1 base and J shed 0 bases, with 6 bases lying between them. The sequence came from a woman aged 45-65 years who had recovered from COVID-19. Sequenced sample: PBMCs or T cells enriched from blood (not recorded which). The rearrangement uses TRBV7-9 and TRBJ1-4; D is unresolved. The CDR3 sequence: CASSLEAATNEKLFF. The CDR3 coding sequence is TGTGCCAGCAGCTTAGAGGCGGCAACTAATGAAAAACTGTTTTTT.